This TCR beta chain derives from a study of shared clonotypes between healthy human individuals. Broader study findings: A handful of donors shared about 4.5% of their naive CD4 clonotypes.

Germline CDR1 reads MDHEN; CDR2 reads SYDVKM. V gave up 6 bases and J gave up 2 bases; unmatched junction bases: 10. The CDR3 loop spans 15 amino acids. TCRdb's table, derived via immunoSEQ multiplex PCR, lists solely in-frame clones and lacks some. Here the sample spans some 200,000 clones, 60% to 80% being singletons. As regards this clone: As yet, its antigen is unknown.

This receptor was obtained from a man aged 25-45 years in good health. The sequenced sample consisted of memory CD4+ T cells sorted from blood. The subset is: CD45RA-negative fraction. This chain connects TRBV28 to TRBJ2-7, with 7 bases that match TRBD1. The CDR3 here is CASSTSTGYAYEQYF. DNA of the CDR3: TGTGCCAGCAGCACATCGACAGGGTATGCCTACGAGCAGTACTTC.